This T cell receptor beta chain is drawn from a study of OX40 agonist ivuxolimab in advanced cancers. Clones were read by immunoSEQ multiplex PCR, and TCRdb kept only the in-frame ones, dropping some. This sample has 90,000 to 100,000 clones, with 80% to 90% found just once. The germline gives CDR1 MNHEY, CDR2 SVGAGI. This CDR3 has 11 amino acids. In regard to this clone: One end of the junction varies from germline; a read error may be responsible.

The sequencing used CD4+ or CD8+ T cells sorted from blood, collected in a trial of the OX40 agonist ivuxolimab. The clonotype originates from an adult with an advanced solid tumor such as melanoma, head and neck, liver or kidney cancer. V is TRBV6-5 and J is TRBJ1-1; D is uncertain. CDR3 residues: CASRGDTWSSF. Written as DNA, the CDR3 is TGTGCCAGCAGAGGAGATACTTGGTCCTCCTTT.